The clone carrying this T cell receptor (beta chain) was detected a few times. Its specificity is not known. The authors made TCR cDNA by 5'RACE template switching, adding a universal primer site and UMIs. TCRdb fed the 5' RACE reads into MiXCR, producing one record per CDR3 protein. The sample holds about 510,000 distinct CDR3 sequences, less than 25% seen once. The data originate from a study of T cells after yellow fever vaccination. The CDR3 covers 16 residues. J lost 3 bases, V lost 5 bases, and 12 bases had no gene match. Looked up from germline, CDR1 is MNHNS and CDR2 is SASEGT. General study results and limits: Abundant clonotypes from the bulk population could get into FACS-sorted repertoires as contaminants. After the booster, roughly 96% of CD4 and approximately 87% of CD8 primary-response clones were re-detected.

The input for sequencing was PBMCs, taken approximately 22 days after the first yellow fever vaccination. The rearrangement links TRBV6-1 to TRBJ2-7; 8 nucleotides agree with TRBD2. This TCR was sampled from a man aged 18 to 30 who received the YFV17D yellow fever vaccine. The CDR3 DNA reads as TGTGCCAGCAGTCGAGGAGGTAGCGGGGTGAACTACGAGCAGTACTTC. It specifies CASSRGGSGVNYEQYF.